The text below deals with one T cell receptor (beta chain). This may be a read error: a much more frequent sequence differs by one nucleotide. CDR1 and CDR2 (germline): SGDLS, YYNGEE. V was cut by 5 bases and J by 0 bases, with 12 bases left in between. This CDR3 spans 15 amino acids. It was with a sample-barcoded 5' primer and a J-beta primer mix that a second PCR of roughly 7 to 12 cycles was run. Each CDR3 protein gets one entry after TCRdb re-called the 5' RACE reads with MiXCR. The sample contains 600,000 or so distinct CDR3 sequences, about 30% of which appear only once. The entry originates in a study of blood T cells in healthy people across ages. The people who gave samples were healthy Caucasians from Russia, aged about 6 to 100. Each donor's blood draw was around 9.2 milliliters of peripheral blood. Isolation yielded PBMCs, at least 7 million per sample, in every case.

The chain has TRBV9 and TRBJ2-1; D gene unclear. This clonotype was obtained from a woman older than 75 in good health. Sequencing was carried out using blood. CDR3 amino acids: CASSARTGSYNEQFF. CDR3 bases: TGTGCCAGCAGTGCCCGGACGGGCTCCTACAATGAGCAGTTCTTC.